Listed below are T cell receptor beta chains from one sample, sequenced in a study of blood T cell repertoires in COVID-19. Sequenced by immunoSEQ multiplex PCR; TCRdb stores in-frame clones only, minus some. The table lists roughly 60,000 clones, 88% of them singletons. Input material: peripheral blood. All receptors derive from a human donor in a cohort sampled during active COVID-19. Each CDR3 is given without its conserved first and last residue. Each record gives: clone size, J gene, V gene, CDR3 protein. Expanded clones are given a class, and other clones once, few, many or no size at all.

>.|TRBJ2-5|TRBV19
ASSPRGGMGETQY
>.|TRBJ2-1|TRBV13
ASSSYLITSGGAKGEQF
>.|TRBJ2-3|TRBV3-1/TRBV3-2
ASSPLQGTDTQY
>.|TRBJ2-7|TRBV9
ASSQQGGTVFDEQY
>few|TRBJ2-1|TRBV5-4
ASSGEREGNEQF
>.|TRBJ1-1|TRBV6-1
ASSESFTEAF
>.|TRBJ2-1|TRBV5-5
ASFGQGVYNEQF
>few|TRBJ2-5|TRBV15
ATSRPLETQY
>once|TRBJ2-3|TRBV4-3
ASRREGTDTQY
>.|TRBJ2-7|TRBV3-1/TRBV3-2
ASSARGKDRESYEQY
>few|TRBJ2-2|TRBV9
ASSASTGELF
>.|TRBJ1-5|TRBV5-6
ASSLGTGGKQPQH
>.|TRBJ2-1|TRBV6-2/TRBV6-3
ASSYPLDGMAAYNEQF
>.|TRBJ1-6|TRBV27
ASSLGGSPLH
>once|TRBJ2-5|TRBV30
AWRAGRAGETQY
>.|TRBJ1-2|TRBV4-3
ASSQDVAGLKGYT
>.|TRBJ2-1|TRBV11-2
ASSLDRSGMDNEQF
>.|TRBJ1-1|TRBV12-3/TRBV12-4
ASSGQGWTEAF
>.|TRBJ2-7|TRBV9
ASSVGTGSSYEQY
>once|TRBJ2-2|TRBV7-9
ASRDTGTGELF
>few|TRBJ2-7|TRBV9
ASSYTGSNEQY
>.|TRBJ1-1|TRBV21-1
ASSKQGPEAF
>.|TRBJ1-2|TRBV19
ASTEGLHGYT
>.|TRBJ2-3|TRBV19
ASSIRQGAGDTQY
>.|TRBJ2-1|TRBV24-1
ATSDFQGTSGVMGNEQF
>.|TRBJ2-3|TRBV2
ASSADTQY
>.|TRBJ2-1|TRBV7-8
ASSLQAGGPRGNEQF